This is a list of T cell receptor beta chains from one sample in a study of blood T cells in healthy people across ages. One entry per CDR3 protein results from TCRdb running MiXCR on the 5' RACE reads. The sample has about 760,000 distinct CDR3 sequences; 20% to 25% are singletons. The data also belong to a second study, concerning T cells of mothers and their children.

The sequencing input was blood. The receptors originated from a boy between 10 and 17 years old in good health. CDR3s include the opening cysteine and the closing phenylalanine or tryptophan. D genes are given only for firm matches. A clone size is listed for some rows: how often the clone was seen (once, few, many), or a class if it is expanded.

j_call d_call v_call clone_size cdr3_nt cdr3_aa
TRBJ2-5 TRBD1 TRBV7-8 - TGTGCCAGCACCTGGACAGGAGAGACCCAGTACTTC CASTWTGETQYF
TRBJ1-2 TRBD1 TRBV2 - TGTGCCAGCAGGGGACAGGGCTACTATGGCTACACCTTC CASRGQGYYGYTF
TRBJ1-6 - TRBV7-9 - TGTGCCAGCAGCTCCCTCGGGGTCCTGGAGTCACCCCTCCACTTT CASSSLGVLESPLHF
TRBJ2-7 - TRBV27 few TGTGCCAGACTTTACCGGGACTCACAAAAGAACGGTTGGGAGCAGTACTTC CARLYRDSQKNGWEQYF
TRBJ2-7 TRBD2 TRBV11-2 - TGTGCCAGCAGCATTTGGAGGGCGGGGGGGCAGGACGAGCAGTACTTC CASSIWRAGGQDEQYF
TRBJ2-2 - TRBV21-1 few TGTGCCAGCAGCAAAGGATTCAAGCGGGAGGGCACCGGGGAGCTGTTTTTT CASSKGFKREGTGELFF
TRBJ2-5 TRBD2 TRBV13 - TGTGCCAGCAGCTCCGGGACTAGCGGGGGGACGGAGACCCAGTACTTC CASSSGTSGGTETQYF
TRBJ2-1 TRBD1 TRBV28 - TGTGCCTGCAGTTTATCAGGGGGCGGGGAGCAGTTCTTC CACSLSGGGEQFF
TRBJ1-1 - TRBV7-9 - TGTGCCAGCAGCTATATGTTGGAGATGAACACTGAAGCCTTCTTT CASSYMLEMNTEAFF
TRBJ2-7 - TRBV5-1 few TGCGCCAGCAGTTATGGGACTGACTCCTACGAGCAGTACTTC CASSYGTDSYEQYF
TRBJ1-3 - TRBV11-2 - TGTGCCAGCAGTCCCATTCGACAGGTTCGAACTGGAAACACCATATATTTT CASSPIRQVRTGNTIYF
TRBJ1-4 - TRBV29-1 many TGCAGCGTTGAAAGCGGGAGGGTCGGGCTGTTTTTT CSVESGRVGLFF
TRBJ2-2 TRBD1 TRBV19 - TGTGCCAGTAGTACCGCAGGGGGCAGGACCGGGGAGCTGTTTTTT CASSTAGGRTGELFF